This TCR beta chain derives from a study of shared clonotypes between healthy human individuals. Deep-level settings were used for running the assay. PCR replicates from unsorted PBMC used 250 to 300 ng DNA, and this amount was some 30,000 T cell genomes. Repertoires were generated with immunoSEQ multiplex PCR, while TCRdb's copy carries only in-frame clones and drops some. The sample holds 450,000 to 500,000 clones, 65% to 85% seen once. The V end was cut by 4 bases, the J end by 3 bases, with 16 bases between. The germline CDR1 and CDR2 sequences are LNHNV and YYDKDF (reference sequence). The CDR3 extends over 15 amino acids.

The receptor's source is a woman between 35 and 50 years old in good health. Some clones in this sample may be carry-over from other donors' samples. Sequencing was done on a sample of PBMCs. This chain connects TRBV15 to TRBJ2-7; either TRBD1 or TRBD2 may fit D (6 bases each). This chain's CDR3 is CATSTEGEAYYEQYF. In DNA, the CDR3 is TGTGCCACCAGCACAGAGGGGGAGGCCTACTACGAGCAGTACTTC.